This is a list of T cell receptor beta chains from one sample in a study of T cell changes during pregnancy in multiple sclerosis. Libraries were prepared by immunoSEQ multiplex PCR; TCRdb keeps only in-frame clonotypes and omits some of them. The sample holds 58,000 or so clones, approximately 90% seen once. The sequenced sample was CD4+ T cells from peripheral blood mononuclear cells, obtained in the third trimester of pregnancy. The receptors here all came from a female donor with multiple sclerosis, enrolled in a pregnancy study. CDR3s include the opening cysteine and the closing phenylalanine or tryptophan. The order of the fields is clone size, J gene, V gene, D gene, CDR3 protein, CDR3 DNA. D genes are given only for firm matches. Part of the rows lack a size; the others show once, few, many or a class for expanded clones.

>few|TRBJ1-2|TRBV11-2|TRBD1
CASQGEIYGYTF
TGTGCCAGCCAGGGGGAGATCTATGGCTACACCTTC
>NA|TRBJ1-2|TRBV5-1|NA
CASSWETTYGYTF
TGCGCCAGCAGCTGGGAGACCACCTATGGCTACACCTTC
>NA|TRBJ2-5|TRBV7-2|TRBD2
CASSTEAGGWSKTQYF
TGTGCCAGCAGCACGGAAGCGGGGGGGTGGAGTAAGACCCAGTACTTC
>NA|TRBJ1-1|TRBV19|TRBD1
CASSILLTSGGIPEAFF
TGTGCCAGTAGTATTCTCCTGACATCAGGGGGAATCCCTGAAGCTTTCTTT
>once|TRBJ2-1|TRBV19|TRBD2
CASRRTSGLGREQFF
TGTGCCAGTAGACGTACTAGCGGGTTAGGGCGCGAGCAGTTCTTC
>NA|TRBJ1-2|TRBV5-1|NA
CASSLAGGGYGYTF
TGCGCCAGCAGCTTGGCCGGGGGGGGCTATGGCTACACCTTC
>once|TRBJ2-5|TRBV6-1|TRBD1
CASRTGQGLETTQYF
TGTGCCAGCAGAACTGGACAGGGCTTAGAGACCACCCAGTACTTC
>NA|TRBJ2-1|TRBV7-2|NA
CASSLRGGEHNEQFF
TGTGCCAGCAGCTTACGGGGCGGGGAACACAATGAGCAGTTCTTC
>NA|TRBJ2-1|TRBV7-2|NA
CASSSAGLNYNEQFF
TGTGCCAGCAGCTCCGCAGGTTTGAACTACAATGAGCAGTTCTTC
>NA|TRBJ1-4|TRBV30|TRBD1
CAWRGQGSTNEKLFF
TGTGCCTGGAGAGGACAGGGCTCAACTAATGAAAAACTGTTTTTT
>NA|TRBJ2-5|TRBV5-1|TRBD2
CASSSVGLGGQETQYF
TGCGCCAGCAGCTCGGTCGGACTAGGTGGTCAAGAGACCCAGTACTTC
>NA|TRBJ1-1|TRBV7-9|NA
CASRRQVEAFF
TGTGCCAGCAGGAGACAGGTTGAAGCTTTCTTT
>NA|TRBJ2-1|TRBV5-1|TRBD2
CASSLVLAGDNEQFF
TGCGCCAGCAGCTTGGTTCTAGCGGGAGACAATGAGCAGTTCTTC
>NA|TRBJ2-7|TRBV13|TRBD1
CASSEAGTGTHEQYF
TGTGCCAGCAGCGAGGCCGGGACAGGGACGCACGAGCAGTACTTC
>NA|TRBJ2-7|TRBV4-2|NA
CASSTGLLSYEQYF
TGTGCCAGCAGCACAGGGTTGCTCTCCTACGAGCAGTACTTC
>NA|TRBJ2-3|TRBV5-1|TRBD2
CASRAGADAATDTQYF
TGCGCCAGCAGGGCGGGAGCCGACGCAGCAACAGATACGCAGTATTTT
>NA|TRBJ1-6|TRBV30|NA
CASGSSSYNSPLHF
TGTGCCTCGGGTTCGAGCTCCTATAATTCACCCCTCCACTTT
>NA|TRBJ1-2|TRBV6-6|NA
CASSPIGSYGYTF
TGTGCCAGCAGTCCAATCGGGAGCTATGGCTACACCTTC
>NA|TRBJ2-2|TRBV2|NA
CASRRITGELFF
TGTGCCAGCAGGCGAATCACCGGGGAGCTGTTTTTT
>once|TRBJ1-2|TRBV4-2|NA
CASSQDLKEGQGGYTF
TGTGCCAGCAGCCAAGACCTAAAGGAGGGGCAGGGTGGCTACACCTTC
>NA|TRBJ1-2|TRBV9|TRBD1
CASSSGGGAGYGYTF
TGTGCCAGCAGCTCAGGGGGCGGCGCGGGCTATGGCTACACCTTC
>NA|TRBJ2-7|TRBV6-5|NA
CASRPGTSNRYEQYF
TGTGCCAGCAGACCCGGGACATCGAACCGCTACGAGCAGTACTTC
>NA|TRBJ2-3|TRBV5-1|NA
CASREDRDTQYF
TGCGCCAGCAGGGAGGACAGAGATACGCAGTATTTT
>NA|TRBJ2-2|TRBV28|NA
CASSLQLRQATGELFF
TGTGCCAGCAGTTTACAACTTAGGCAGGCAACCGGGGAGCTGTTTTTT
>few|TRBJ1-2|TRBV6-1|NA
CASSEQGPYGYTF
TGTGCCAGCAGTGAACAGGGTCCCTATGGCTACACCTTC
>NA|TRBJ1-4|TRBV19|NA
CASTKNRDNDEKLFF
TGTGCCAGTACGAAAAACCGGGACAATGATGAAAAACTGTTTTTT
>NA|TRBJ2-1|TRBV5-1|TRBD2
CASSIGTSGGNEQFF
TGCGCCAGCAGCATTGGGACTAGCGGGGGGAATGAGCAGTTCTTC
>few|TRBJ2-1|TRBV4-2|TRBD2
CASSQGSSGKNEQFF
TGTGCCAGCAGCCAAGGGTCTAGCGGGAAAAATGAGCAGTTCTTC
>NA|TRBJ1-1|TRBV5-6|NA
CASSLDRDTEAFF
TGTGCCAGCAGCTTGGACAGGGACACTGAAGCTTTCTTT
>NA|TRBJ2-1|TRBV2|NA
CASNRAFLSYNEQFF
TGTGCCAGCAACCGAGCATTCCTCTCCTACAATGAGCAGTTCTTC
>NA|TRBJ1-2|TRBV29-1|NA
CSGWTEDDYGYTF
TGCAGCGGATGGACAGAAGACGACTATGGCTACACCTTC
>NA|TRBJ2-3|TRBV11-3|TRBD2
CASSPGTSVSTDTQYF
TGTGCCAGCAGCCCAGGGACTAGCGTTAGCACAGATACGCAGTATTTT
>NA|TRBJ1-5|TRBV4-2|NA
CASSPSHTGNQPQHF
TGTGCCAGCAGCCCGAGCCATACGGGTAATCAGCCCCAGCATTTT
>NA|TRBJ1-3|TRBV6-4|NA
CASSAEINSGNTIYF
TGTGCCAGCAGTGCCGAGATTAACTCTGGAAACACCATATATTTT
>NA|TRBJ1-2|TRBV10-2|TRBD1
CASSEGPRGRLDGYTF
TGCGCCAGCAGTGAGGGACCAAGGGGGCGCTTAGATGGCTACACCTTC
>NA|TRBJ1-1|TRBV27|NA
CASSLSLNTEAFF
TGTGCCAGCAGTTTATCCTTGAACACTGAAGCTTTCTTT
>NA|TRBJ1-2|TRBV7-9|NA
CASTPDRGALGGYTF
TGTGCCAGCACCCCTGATCGGGGGGCCTTGGGTGGCTACACCTTC
>NA|TRBJ2-6|TRBV30|TRBD2
CAWSRGGTGANVLTF
TGTGCCTGGAGCCGGGGGGGGACTGGGGCCAACGTCCTGACTTTC
>NA|TRBJ1-2|TRBV2|NA
CASSQDRHGYTF
TGTGCCAGCAGTCAGGACAGACATGGCTACACCTTC
>NA|TRBJ2-1|TRBV7-2|TRBD1
CASSRQDRGRDEQFF
TGTGCCAGCAGCCGTCAGGACAGGGGGCGAGATGAGCAGTTCTTC
>NA|TRBJ2-3|TRBV5-4|NA
CASSLSGISTDTQYF
TGTGCCAGCAGCTTGTCGGGGATCAGCACAGATACGCAGTATTTT
>NA|TRBJ2-3|TRBV11-1|NA
CASTSQANSNTQYF
TGTGCCAGCACGTCACAGGCAAATTCGAATACGCAGTATTTT
>once|TRBJ1-2|TRBV5-1|NA
CASSAGEVNYGYTF
TGCGCCAGCAGCGCGGGGGAGGTCAACTATGGCTACACCTTC
>NA|TRBJ2-2|TRBV4-2|NA
CASRTENTGELFF
TGTGCCAGCCGGACAGAGAACACCGGGGAGCTGTTTTTT
>once|TRBJ2-5|TRBV19|NA
CASSLGTETQYF
TGTGCCTCCAGCCTAGGCACAGAGACCCAGTACTTC
>NA|TRBJ1-2|TRBV11-2|NA
CASSSDRNYGYTF
TGTGCCAGCAGCTCCGACAGGAACTATGGCTACACCTTC
>NA|TRBJ2-3|TRBV7-2|TRBD2
CASSLWLAGSTDTQYF
TGTGCCAGCAGCTTATGGCTAGCGGGAAGCACAGATACGCAGTATTTT
>NA|TRBJ2-7|TRBV2|TRBD1
CASSGTGDYEQYF
TGTGCCAGCAGTGGGACAGGGGATTACGAGCAGTACTTC
>NA|TRBJ1-5|TRBV7-2|NA
CASSPAGPGQPQHF
TGTGCCAGCAGCCCCGCGGGGCCGGGGCAGCCCCAGCATTTT
>NA|TRBJ2-7|TRBV25-1|NA
CASRPTGSYEQYF
TGTGCCAGCAGACCGACAGGATCCTACGAGCAGTACTTC
>NA|TRBJ2-2|TRBV2|NA
CASSVSGQNTGELFF
TGTGCCAGCAGTGTGAGCGGGCAAAACACCGGGGAGCTGTTTTTT
>NA|TRBJ2-3|TRBV5-1|NA
CASSATGLSTDTQYF
TGCGCCAGCAGCGCCACAGGGCTTAGCACAGATACGCAGTATTTT
>NA|TRBJ1-3|TRBV28|TRBD1
CASSSTGGAGNTIYF
TGTGCCAGCAGTTCGACAGGGGGAGCTGGAAACACCATATATTTT
>NA|TRBJ2-3|TRBV10-1|TRBD2
CASSTPGLAGVTQYF
TGCGCCAGCAGTACCCCGGGACTAGCGGGAGTTACGCAGTATTTT
>NA|TRBJ1-2|TRBV27|TRBD1
CASSLKSGGYGYTF
TGTGCCAGCAGTTTAAAATCAGGGGGCTATGGCTACACCTTC
>NA|TRBJ2-1|TRBV5-6|TRBD1
CASRAGTGGQFF
TGTGCCAGCAGGGCCGGGACAGGGGGGCAGTTCTTC
>NA|TRBJ1-1|TRBV30|TRBD1
CAWSLRTGTEAFF
TGTGCCTGGAGTCTAAGGACAGGGACTGAAGCTTTCTTT
>few|TRBJ2-7|TRBV7-6|TRBD1
CASSLGTGMEHEQYF
TGTGCCAGCAGCTTAGGGACAGGGATGGAGCACGAGCAGTACTTC
>once|TRBJ1-3|TRBV13|TRBD1
CASSSRQGAFGNTIYF
TGTGCCAGCAGCTCGAGACAGGGGGCGTTTGGAAACACCATATATTTT